The 10 T cell receptor beta chains in this list originate from one sample, sequenced in a study of identical twins. MiXCR was run by TCRdb on the 5' RACE reads, yielding one entry per CDR3 protein. The table records approximately 260,000 distinct CDR3 sequences, about 8.3% of them present only once. These data were also filed under a second study, of yellow fever vaccine responses in identical twins.

Sequenced input: CD8+ T cells sorted from blood. The receptors originated from a woman between 18 and 30 years old in good health.

The chain uses TRBV6-4 and TRBJ2-2; D is perhaps TRBD2 (5 bases). There are 13 residues in the CDR3. The germline CDR1 and CDR2 sequences are MRHNA and SNTAGT. V lost 4 bases, J lost 4 bases, and 7 bases lay in between. DNA for the CDR3: TGTGCCAGCAGTGCTAGCCCCACCGGGGAGCTGTTTTTT. Translation gives CASSASPTGELFF.

This clonotype was seen many times. V and J are TRBV7-9 and TRBJ2-7; either TRBD1 or TRBD2 may fit D (7 bases each). CDR3 length: 15 amino acids. Germline V gene sequence: CDR1 SEHNR, CDR2 FQNEAQ (reference sequence). The germline V and J ends were trimmed by 6 bases and 6 bases, with 21 bases remaining between them. CDR3 region: CASSGKAGQLFEQYF. The DNA for the CDR3 is TGTGCCAGCAGTGGTAAAGCGGGACAGCTTTTCGAGCAGTACTTC.

The chain carries TRBV5-6 and TRBJ1-2; D not resolved. CDR1 is SGHDT, CDR2 YYEEEE, per germline. The CDR3 contains 13 residues. The germline V and J ends were trimmed by 4 bases and 4 bases, with 11 bases remaining between them. Written as DNA, the CDR3 is TGTGCCAGCAGCGCCGAAACCATCTATGGCTACACCTTC. Its translation: CASSAETIYGYTF.

This chain joins TRBV9 and TRBJ2-7, with 7 bases matching TRBD2. The CDR3 loop spans 15 amino acids. J gave up 5 bases and V 1 base, and 9 bases lay outside the gene matches. CDR1 and CDR2 (germline): SGDLS, YYNGEE. CDR3 bases: TGTGCCAGCAGCGTATTTGGGGGAGGGGTCGACGAGCAGTACTTC. Protein sequence: CASSVFGGGVDEQYF.

The chain links TRBV3-1 to TRBJ2-1; D is unresolved. V lost 1 base and J lost 2, with 3 bases in between. The germline V gene encodes CDR1 LGHDT and CDR2 YNNKEL (reference sequence). This CDR3 comprises 13 residues. In DNA form, the CDR3 reads TGTGCCAGCAGCCAAGGGACCTACAATGAGCAGTTCTTC. Translating it yields CASSQGTYNEQFF.

This clonotype has ten or more counts. This rearrangement joins TRBV27 to TRBJ2-1; tentatively, D is TRBD2 (5 bases). The CDR3 covers 11 residues. Per germline, CDR1 MNHEY and CDR2 SMNVEV (reference sequence). V dropped 7 bases and J dropped 10 bases, with 11 bases sitting between them. The CDR3 DNA reads TGTGCCAGCACGTTGCGAGGGGAGCAGTTCTTC. It codes for CASTLRGEQFF.

This clonotype was seen ten or more times. The genes are TRBV6-4 and TRBJ2-2; TRBD1 matches at 8 bases. CDR1 is MRHNA, CDR2 SNTAGT, per germline. The V gene end was trimmed by 4 bases and the J gene end by 6 bases; junction bases not matched to a gene: 4. The CDR3 has 14 amino acids. CDR3 sequence: CASSAGQEAGELFF. The CDR3 region has the DNA TGTGCCAGCAGTGCGGGACAGGAGGCCGGGGAGCTGTTTTTT.

J is TRBJ1-1 and V is TRBV11-2; maybe TRBD1 (5 bases). Germline lookup yields CDR1 SGHAT and CDR2 FQNNGV. Trimming stripped 4 bases from V and 0 bases from J, with 12 bases between. The CDR3 totals 15 residues. In DNA form, the CDR3 reads TGTGCCAGCAGCTCTCTGACAGAGGTGAACACTGAAGCTTTCTTT. This translates into CASSSLTEVNTEAFF.

The chain links TRBV24-1 to TRBJ2-2, with unresolved D. The V end was cut by 2 bases, the J end by 4 bases, with 16 bases between. The CDR3 spans 17 residues. Germline V CDR1 and CDR2: KGHDR, SFDVKD. As DNA, the CDR3 is TGTGCCACCAGTGATTCCCGGTGGGCTCCGGTCACCGGGGAGCTGTTTTTT. Its protein is CATSDSRWAPVTGELFF.

This clonotype showed up just a few times. This chain links TRBV7-9 with TRBJ2-5, with 12 positions matching TRBD1. There are 15 residues in the CDR3. Germline values: CDR1 SEHNR, CDR2 FQNEAQ (reference sequence). V dropped 5 bases and J dropped 2; count of bases not matched to a gene: 3. The CDR3 DNA reads as TGTGCCAGCAGCCCGGGACAGGGGGCTCAAGAGACCCAGTACTTC. Residues: CASSPGQGAQETQYF.